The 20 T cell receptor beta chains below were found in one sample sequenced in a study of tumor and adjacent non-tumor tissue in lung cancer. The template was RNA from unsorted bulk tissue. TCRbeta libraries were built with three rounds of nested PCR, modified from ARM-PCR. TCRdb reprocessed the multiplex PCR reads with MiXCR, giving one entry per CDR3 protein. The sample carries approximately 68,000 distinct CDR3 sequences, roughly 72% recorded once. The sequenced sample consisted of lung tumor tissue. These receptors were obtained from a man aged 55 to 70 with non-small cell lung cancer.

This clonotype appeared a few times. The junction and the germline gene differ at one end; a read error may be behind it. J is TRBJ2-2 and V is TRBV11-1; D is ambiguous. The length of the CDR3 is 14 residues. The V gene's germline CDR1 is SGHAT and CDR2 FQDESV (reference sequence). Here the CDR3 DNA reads TGTGTCAGCAGCTATACTGATGGCACCGGGGAGCTGTTTTTT. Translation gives CVSSYTDGTGELFF.

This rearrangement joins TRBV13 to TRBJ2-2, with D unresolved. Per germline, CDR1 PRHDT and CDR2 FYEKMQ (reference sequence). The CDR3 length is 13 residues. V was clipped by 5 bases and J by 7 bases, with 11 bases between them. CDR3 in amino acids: CASSPRSIGELFF. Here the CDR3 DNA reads TGTGCCAGCAGCCCCCGCAGCATCGGGGAGCTGTTTTTT.

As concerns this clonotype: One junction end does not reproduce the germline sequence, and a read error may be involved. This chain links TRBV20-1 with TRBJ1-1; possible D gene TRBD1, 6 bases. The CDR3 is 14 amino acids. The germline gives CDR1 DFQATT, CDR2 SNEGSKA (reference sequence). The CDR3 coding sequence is TGCAGTGCAGGACCCCGGGAAAGGGACACTGCAGCTTTCTTT. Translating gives CSAGPRERDTAAFF.

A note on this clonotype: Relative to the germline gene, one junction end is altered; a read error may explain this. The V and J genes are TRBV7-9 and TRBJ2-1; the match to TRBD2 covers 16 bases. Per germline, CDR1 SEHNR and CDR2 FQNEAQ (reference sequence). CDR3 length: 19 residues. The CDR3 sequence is CASSSGTSGRAQTTNERFF. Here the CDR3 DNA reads TGTGCCAGCAGCTCCGGGACTAGCGGGAGGGCCCAGACTACCAATGAGCGGTTCTTT.

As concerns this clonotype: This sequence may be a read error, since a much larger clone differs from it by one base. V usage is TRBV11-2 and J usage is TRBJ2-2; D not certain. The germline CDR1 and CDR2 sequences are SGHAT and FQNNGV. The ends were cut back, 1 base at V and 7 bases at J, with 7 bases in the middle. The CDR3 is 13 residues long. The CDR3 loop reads CASSLGRLGELFF. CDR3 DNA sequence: TGTGCCAGCAGCTTAGGGCGGCTCGGGGAGCTGTTTTTT.

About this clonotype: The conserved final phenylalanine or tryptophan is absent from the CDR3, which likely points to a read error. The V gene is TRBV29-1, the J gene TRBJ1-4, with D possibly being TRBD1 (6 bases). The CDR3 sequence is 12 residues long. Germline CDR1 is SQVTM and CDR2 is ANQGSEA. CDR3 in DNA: TGTAGCCTTGAAACCGGGGGCGGCGAACTGTTTTTG. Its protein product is CSLETGGGELFL.

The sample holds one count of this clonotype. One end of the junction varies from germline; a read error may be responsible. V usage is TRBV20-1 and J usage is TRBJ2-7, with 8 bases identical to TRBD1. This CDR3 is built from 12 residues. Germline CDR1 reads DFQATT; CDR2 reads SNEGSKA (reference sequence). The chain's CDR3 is CSAMGQVCEQNF. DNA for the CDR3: TGCAGTGCCATGGGACAGGTATGCGAGCAGAACTTC.

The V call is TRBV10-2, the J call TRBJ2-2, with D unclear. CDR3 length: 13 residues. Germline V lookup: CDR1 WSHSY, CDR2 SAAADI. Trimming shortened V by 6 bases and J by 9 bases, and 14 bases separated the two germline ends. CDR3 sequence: CASRALSSWELFF. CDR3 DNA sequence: TGCGCCAGCAGAGCCCTGTCCTCCTGGGAGCTGTTTTTT.

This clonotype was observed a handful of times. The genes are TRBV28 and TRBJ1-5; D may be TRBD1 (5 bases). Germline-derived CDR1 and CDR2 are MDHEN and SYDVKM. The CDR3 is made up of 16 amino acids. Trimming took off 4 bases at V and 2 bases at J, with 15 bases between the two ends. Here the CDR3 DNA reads TGTGCCAGCAGTTACAGGTTGGTTGGGGGCAATCAGCCCCAGCATTTT. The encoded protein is CASSYRLVGGNQPQHF. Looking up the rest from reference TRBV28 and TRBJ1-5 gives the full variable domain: DVKVTQSSRYLVKRTGEKVFLECVQDMDHENMFWYRQDPGLGLRLIYFSYDVKMKEKGDIPEGYSVSREKKERFSLILESASTNQTSMYLCASSYRLVGGNQPQHFGDGTRLSIL.

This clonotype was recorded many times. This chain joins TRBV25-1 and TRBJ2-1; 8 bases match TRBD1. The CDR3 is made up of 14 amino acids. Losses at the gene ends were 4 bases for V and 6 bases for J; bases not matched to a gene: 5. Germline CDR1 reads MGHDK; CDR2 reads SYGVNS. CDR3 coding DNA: TGTGCCAGCAGTGCCGGACAGGGAGGCAATGAGCAGTTCTTC. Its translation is CASSAGQGGNEQFF.

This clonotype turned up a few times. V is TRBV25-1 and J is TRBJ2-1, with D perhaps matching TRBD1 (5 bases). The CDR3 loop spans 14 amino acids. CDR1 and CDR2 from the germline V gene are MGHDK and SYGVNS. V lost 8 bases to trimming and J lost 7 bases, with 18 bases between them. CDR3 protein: CASLEDKSVNEQFF. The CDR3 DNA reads TGTGCCAGCTTAGAGGACAAATCGGTGAATGAGCAGTTCTTC.

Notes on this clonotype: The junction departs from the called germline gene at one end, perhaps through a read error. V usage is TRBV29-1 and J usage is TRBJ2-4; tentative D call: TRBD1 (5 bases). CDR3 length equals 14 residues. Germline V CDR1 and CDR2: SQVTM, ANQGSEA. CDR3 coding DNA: TGCAGCGTTGAAGATGTGTCAGGGAAAAACATTCAGTATTTC. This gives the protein CSVEDVSGKNIQYF.

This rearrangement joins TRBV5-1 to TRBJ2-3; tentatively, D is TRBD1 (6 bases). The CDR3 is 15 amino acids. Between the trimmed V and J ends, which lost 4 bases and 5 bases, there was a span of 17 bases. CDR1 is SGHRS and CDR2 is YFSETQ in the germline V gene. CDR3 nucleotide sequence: TGCGCCAGCAGCCCCTACAGGGCCCTTATAGATACGCAGTATTTT. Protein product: CASSPYRALIDTQYF. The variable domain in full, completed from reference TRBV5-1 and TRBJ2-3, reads KAGVTQTPRYLIKTRGQQVTLSCSPISGHRSVSWYQQTPGQGLQFLFEYFSETQRNKGNFPGRFSGRQFSNSRSEMNVSTLELGDSALYLCASSPYRALIDTQYFGPGTRLTVL.

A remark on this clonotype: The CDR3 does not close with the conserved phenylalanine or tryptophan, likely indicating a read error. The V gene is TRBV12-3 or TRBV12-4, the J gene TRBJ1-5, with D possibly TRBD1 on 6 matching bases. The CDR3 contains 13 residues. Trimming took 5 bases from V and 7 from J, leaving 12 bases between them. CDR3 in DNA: TGTGCCAGCAGTGCGGTCAGGGGACAGCCCCAGCATTGT. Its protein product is CASSAVRGQPQHC.

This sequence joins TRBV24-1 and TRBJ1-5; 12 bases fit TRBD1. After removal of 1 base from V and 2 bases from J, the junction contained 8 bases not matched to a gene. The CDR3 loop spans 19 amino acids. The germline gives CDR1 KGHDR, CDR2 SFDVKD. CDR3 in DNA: TGTGCCACCAGTGATTTAGCCGGGACAGGGGGCGCCCGCAATCAGCCCCAGCATTTT. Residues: CATSDLAGTGGARNQPQHF.

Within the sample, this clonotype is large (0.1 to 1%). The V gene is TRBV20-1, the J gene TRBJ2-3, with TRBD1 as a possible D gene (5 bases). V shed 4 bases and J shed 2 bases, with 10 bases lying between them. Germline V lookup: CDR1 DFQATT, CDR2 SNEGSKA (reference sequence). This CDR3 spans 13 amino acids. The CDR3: CSATGLDTDTQYF. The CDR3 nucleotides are TGCAGTGCTACAGGGTTGGACACAGATACGCAGTATTTT.

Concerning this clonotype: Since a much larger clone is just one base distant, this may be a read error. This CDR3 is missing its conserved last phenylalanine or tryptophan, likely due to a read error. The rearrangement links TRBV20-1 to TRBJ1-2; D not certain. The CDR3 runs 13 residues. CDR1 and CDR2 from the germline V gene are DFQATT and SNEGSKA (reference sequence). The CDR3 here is CSDEGASRYGYTL. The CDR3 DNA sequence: TGCAGTGATGAGGGAGCCTCCCGCTATGGATACACCCTC.

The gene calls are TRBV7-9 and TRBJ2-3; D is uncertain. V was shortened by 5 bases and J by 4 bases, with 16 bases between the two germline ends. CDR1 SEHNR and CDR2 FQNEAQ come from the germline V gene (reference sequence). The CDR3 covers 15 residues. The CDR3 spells CASSKFTEVPDTQYF. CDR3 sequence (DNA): TGTGCCAGCAGCAAATTTACGGAAGTTCCAGATACGCAGTATTTT.

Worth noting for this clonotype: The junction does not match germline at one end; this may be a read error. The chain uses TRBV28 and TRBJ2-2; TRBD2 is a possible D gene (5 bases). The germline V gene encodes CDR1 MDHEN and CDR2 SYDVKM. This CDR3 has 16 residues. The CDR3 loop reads CASSLIADLNTGVLFF. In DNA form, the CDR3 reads TGTGCTAGCAGTTTAATCGCGGACTTGAACACCGGGGTGCTGTTTTTT.

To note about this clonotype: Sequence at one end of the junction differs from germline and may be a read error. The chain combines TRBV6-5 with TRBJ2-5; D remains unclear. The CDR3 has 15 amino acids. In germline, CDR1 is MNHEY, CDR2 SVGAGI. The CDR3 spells CASSYNGPQQETQYF. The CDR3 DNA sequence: TGTGCCAGCAGTTACAACGGACCGCAACAAGAGACTCAGTACTTC.